The next 20 T cell receptor beta chains were all read from a single sample in a study of blood T cell repertoires in COVID-19. TCRdb's copy holds only in-frame clones and misses some; the assay was immunoSEQ multiplex PCR. In the table there are over 300,000 clones, roughly 90% of which are singletons. Sequencing was performed on peripheral blood. These receptors originate from a man between 35 and 55 years old with acute or convalescent COVID-19.

This sequence joins TRBV30 and TRBJ1-3; TRBD1 matches 7 bases. The CDR3 is 14 residues long. V lost 5 bases to trimming and J lost 3 bases; unmatched junction nucleotides: 7. Germline V lookup: CDR1 GTSNPN, CDR2 SVGIG (reference sequence). CDR3: CAWGRDSRGNTIYF. CDR3 DNA sequence: TGTGCCTGGGGCCGGGACAGCCGTGGAAACACCATATATTTT.

The table lists this clone with a count of one. The chain links TRBV5-6 to TRBJ2-3; a weak D match, TRBD1 (6 bases). The CDR3 totals 14 residues. Germline lookup yields CDR1 SGHDT and CDR2 YYEEEE. Trimming stripped 2 bases from V and 0 bases from J, with 7 bases between. The DNA of the CDR3 is TGTGCCAGCAGCTTAGGGGGAAGCACAGATACGCAGTATTTT. Its translation: CASSLGGSTDTQYF. Together with reference TRBV5-6 and TRBJ2-3, the CDR3 gives the full variable domain: DAGVTQSPTHLIKTRGQQVTLRCSPKSGHDTVSWYQQALGQGPQFIFQYYEEEERQRGNFPDRFSGHQFPNYSSELNVNALLLGDSALYLCASSLGGSTDTQYFGPGTRLTVL.

This sequence joins TRBV4-2 and TRBJ1-6, with a possible D match to TRBD1 (5 bases). The CDR3 sequence is 14 residues long. The V gene's germline CDR1 is LGHNA and CDR2 YNFKEQ. The V and J ends lost 0 bases and 6 bases respectively, with 6 bases between them. CDR3: CASSQDRVNSPLHF. CDR3 nucleotide sequence: TGTGCCAGCAGCCAAGACAGGGTTAATTCACCCCTCCACTTT.

V gene TRBV6-1 combines with J gene TRBJ2-7; TRBD2 matches 7 bases. V dropped 2 bases and J dropped 2; count of bases not matched to a gene: 6. The CDR3 is 15 amino acids. CDR1 is MNHNS and CDR2 is SASEGT in the germline V gene. The DNA of the CDR3 is TGTGCCAGCAGTGAAATCAGCGGGGTAACCTACGAGCAGTACTTC. Amino acid sequence: CASSEISGVTYEQYF.

The chain uses TRBV18 and TRBJ2-1, with 11 bases aligning to TRBD2. The CDR3 is 16 residues long. V gave up 3 bases and J gave up 7 bases; unmatched junction bases: 8. The germline CDR1 and CDR2 sequences are KGHSH and LQKENI. DNA for the CDR3: TGTGCCAGCTCACCTCCCCTAGCGGGGGGTCTAAATGAGCAGTTCTTC. It translates to CASSPPLAGGLNEQFF.

The genes are TRBV30 and TRBJ1-3, with D hard to call. The CDR3 extends over 15 amino acids. The germline CDR1 and CDR2 sequences are GTSNPN and SVGIG (reference sequence). V was shortened by 2 bases and J by 0 bases, with 11 bases between the two germline ends. As DNA, the CDR3 is TGTGCCTGGAGTACCGGGAGTTTCTCTGGAAACACCATATATTTT. Protein: CAWSTGSFSGNTIYF. Full variable domain (rest looked up from reference TRBV30 and TRBJ1-3): SQTIHQWPATLVQPVGSPLSLECTVEGTSNPNLYWYRQAAGRGLQLLFYSVGIGQISSEVPQNLSASRPQDRQFILSSKKLLLSDSGFYLCAWSTGSFSGNTIYFGEGSWLTVV.

This clone showed up just once. The V gene is TRBV19, the J gene TRBJ1-1; D is undetermined. Germline CDR1 is LNHDA and CDR2 is SQIVND (reference sequence). This CDR3 region has 13 residues. V lost 6 bases to trimming and J lost 4 bases, with 12 bases between them. The CDR3 DNA reads TGTGCCAGTAGCCTCGTAGTCGGCACTGAAGCTTTCTTT. Residues: CASSLVVGTEAFF. Together with reference TRBV19 and TRBJ1-1, the CDR3 gives the full variable domain: DGGITQSPKYLFRKEGQNVTLSCEQNLNHDAMYWYRQDPGQGLRLIYYSQIVNDFQKGDIAEGYSVSREKKESFPLTVTSAQKNPTAFYLCASSLVVGTEAFFGQGTRLTVV.

The J gene is TRBJ1-4, the V gene TRBV7-6, with D unresolved. V shed 0 bases and J shed 8 bases, with 7 bases lying between them. This CDR3 region has 13 residues. The V gene's germline CDR1 is SGHVS and CDR2 FNYEAQ. The chain's CDR3 is CASSLAGSEKLFF. CDR3 bases: TGTGCCAGCAGCTTAGCGGGTAGCGAAAAACTGTTTTTT.

The chain is built from TRBV7-2 and TRBJ2-7; TRBD2 aligns across 7 bases. The CDR3 runs to 13 residues. Germline assignment: CDR1 SGHTA and CDR2 FQGNSA. With 6 bases clipped from V and 5 bases from J, the junction kept 7 bases outside the gene matches. The CDR3 DNA sequence: TGTGCCAGCAGTCTAGCGGACGAGCACGAGCAGTACTTC. It specifies CASSLADEHEQYF.

V gene TRBV7-9 combines with J gene TRBJ2-3; 12 bases line up with TRBD1. Germline trimming cut 3 bases from V and 2 bases from J; bases unmatched to any gene: 12. CDR1 is SEHNR and CDR2 is FQNEAQ in the germline V gene (reference sequence). CDR3 length equals 19 residues. CDR3 amino acids: CASSLRDRGLYENTDTQYF. CDR3 in DNA: TGTGCCAGCAGCTTGAGGGACAGGGGGCTTTACGAAAACACAGATACGCAGTATTTT.

This chain joins TRBV5-4 and TRBJ1-4; 9 nucleotides line up with TRBD1. The V gene end was trimmed by 4 bases and the J gene end by 5 bases; junction bases not matched to a gene: 6. Germline V gene lookup returns CDR1 SGHNT and CDR2 YYREEE (reference sequence). The CDR3 is made up of 15 amino acids. The CDR3 DNA is TGTGCCAGCAGCATGGACAGGGGCTGGAATGAAAAACTGTTTTTT. Its translation is CASSMDRGWNEKLFF. Variable domain in full (rest from reference TRBV5-4 and TRBJ1-4): ETGVTQSPTHLIKTRGQQVTLRCSSQSGHNTVSWYQQALGQGPQFIFQYYREEENGRGNFPPRFSGLQFPNYSSELNVNALELDDSALYLCASSMDRGWNEKLFFGSGTQLSVL.

This clone was seen only a few times. The chain uses TRBV5-4 and TRBJ2-5; 12 nucleotides line up with TRBD1. In germline, CDR1 is SGHNT, CDR2 YYREEE (reference sequence). The J segment lost 4 bases and the V segment lost 5 bases, leaving 6 bases of the junction unmatched. CDR3 length equals 15 residues. CDR3 sequence (DNA): TGTGCCAGCAGGGGGGGACAGGGGGCACGAGAGACCCAGTACTTC. Protein product: CASRGGQGARETQYF.

This clone was seen a few times. This sample also contains other DNA sequences that code for the same CDR3. The rearrangement links TRBV27 to TRBJ2-1, with D unclear. Germline values: CDR1 MNHEY, CDR2 SMNVEV (reference sequence). The CDR3 loop spans 13 amino acids. V was shortened by 0 bases and J by 7 bases, with 7 bases between the two germline ends. The CDR3 here is CASSLSSPNEQFF. Written as DNA, the CDR3 is TGTGCCAGCAGTTTATCGTCTCCGAATGAGCAGTTCTTC.

The chain is built from TRBV19 and TRBJ2-7; weak D call: TRBD1 (5 bases). V was pared by 5 bases and J by 3 bases, with 11 bases between. From germline, CDR1 is LNHDA and CDR2 SQIVND (reference sequence). This CDR3 region has 13 residues. The CDR3 spells CASSVDRDYEQYF. The CDR3 coding sequence is TGTGCCAGTAGTGTTGACAGAGACTACGAGCAGTACTTC.

This chain joins TRBV18 and TRBJ1-2; D is unresolved. V lost 3 bases and J lost 9, with 14 bases in between. CDR3 length: 13 residues. In germline, CDR1 is KGHSH, CDR2 LQKENI. The CDR3 DNA is TGTGCCAGCTCACCGGGGAGCCGGTCGAGCTACACCTTC. Amino acids: CASSPGSRSSYTF.

The chain is built from TRBV7-8 and TRBJ1-5, with TRBD1 matching 10 bases. The J segment lost 1 base and the V segment lost 5 bases, leaving 2 bases of the junction unmatched. CDR1 SGHVS and CDR2 FQNEAQ come from the germline V gene. The CDR3 has 15 amino acids. The CDR3: CASSADRGSNQPQHF. CDR3 DNA sequence: TGTGCCAGCAGCGCGGACAGGGGGAGCAATCAGCCCCAGCATTTT.

In this sample, this clone turned up a few times. Other DNA variants within this sample encode the same CDR3. CDR3 amino acids: CASSFGTPYEQYF. DNA of the CDR3: TGTGCCAGCAGTTTCGGGACACCTTACGAGCAGTACTTC. The chain is built from TRBV12-3 or TRBV12-4 and TRBJ2-7, with TRBD1 as a possible D gene (6 bases). The CDR3 runs 13 residues. The V and J ends lost 3 bases and 4 bases respectively, with 10 bases between them.

This chain joins TRBV7-3 and TRBJ2-3, with D maybe TRBD2 (5 bases). This CDR3 is 15 amino acids long. Germline V gives CDR1 SGHTA, CDR2 FQGTGA. V shed 5 bases and J shed 5 bases, with 17 bases lying between them. CDR3 sequence: CASSPKGLTRDTQYF. The CDR3 DNA sequence: TGTGCCAGCAGCCCCAAAGGACTGACACGAGATACGCAGTATTTT.

The J gene is TRBJ1-2, the V gene TRBV7-2; D gene unclear. The length of the CDR3 is 12 residues. CDR1 is SGHTA, CDR2 FQGNSA, per germline. V lost 2 bases and J lost 8, with 9 bases in between. The CDR3 is CASSLWREGYTF. CDR3 DNA sequence: TGTGCCAGCAGCTTATGGCGGGAAGGCTACACCTTC.

The rearrangement links TRBV12-3 or TRBV12-4 to TRBJ2-7; D is ambiguous. The CDR3 contains 11 residues. V was clipped by 6 bases and J by 1 base, with 4 bases between them. The CDR3 is CASSQSYEQYF. The CDR3 DNA is TGTGCCAGCAGCCAATCCTACGAGCAGTACTTC.